This record concerns one T cell receptor (beta chain) sequence. Antigen unknown. The treatment: oral pan-JAK inhibitor, 5-10 mg twice daily. PBMC-derived CD4+ and CD8+ T cells were sorted. Germline loops: CDR1 MNHNS, CDR2 SASEGT. The CDR3 is made up of 19 amino acids. The V and J ends lost 3 bases and 5 bases respectively, with 23 bases between them. The source of the sample is a study of CD8+ T cells in alopecia areata. Extraction of RNA preceded its reverse transcription into cDNA, which served as the sequencing template. The table came from immunoSEQ multiplex PCR; TCRdb's copy has only in-frame clones and leaves some out. The sample yields 35,000 to 50,000 clones, about three fifths seen once. Points from the study as a whole: Many expanded lesional clones remained in scalp and blood on tofacitinib. Among the 100 top clones, expanded CD8+ clones, like scalp clonality, were significantly decreased by tofacitinib. Scalp specimens additionally yield sequences from normal skin's resident alphabeta T cells.

The sample here was CD8+ T cells sorted from blood, taken at week 4, from a patient treated with tofacitinib. The V gene is TRBV6-1, the J gene TRBJ1-6, with D unresolved. The receptor's source is a human donor with alopecia areata. CDR3 sequence reads: CASSDFGVLGSPNNSPLHF. CDR3 DNA sequence: TGTGCCAGCAGTGACTTTGGGGTTTTGGGCAGTCCCAATAATTCACCCCTCCACTTT.